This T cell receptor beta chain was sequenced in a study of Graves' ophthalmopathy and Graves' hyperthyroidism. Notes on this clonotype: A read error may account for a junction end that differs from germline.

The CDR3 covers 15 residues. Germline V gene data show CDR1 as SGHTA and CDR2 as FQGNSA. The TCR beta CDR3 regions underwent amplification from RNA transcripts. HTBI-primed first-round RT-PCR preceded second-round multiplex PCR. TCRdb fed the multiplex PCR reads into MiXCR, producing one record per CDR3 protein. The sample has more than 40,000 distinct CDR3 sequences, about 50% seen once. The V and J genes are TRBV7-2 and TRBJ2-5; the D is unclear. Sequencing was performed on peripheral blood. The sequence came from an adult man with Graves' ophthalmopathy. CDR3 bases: TGTGCCAGCAGCTTACGCCTCTTTCAGGCGGAGACCCAGAACTTC. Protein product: CASSLRLFQAETQNF.